This T cell receptor beta chain was captured in a study of CD8+ T cells in alopecia areata. CD25+CD127- cells were obtained by sorting CD4+ cells, for roughly five patients. General study findings and limits: Scalp sample data also include resident alphabeta T cells from normal skin.

Trimming stripped 0 bases from V and 4 bases from J, with 16 bases between. Germline V gives CDR1 SGHRS, CDR2 YFSETQ. CDR3 length: 16 amino acids. This clone was picked up one time. Antigen unknown. cDNA prepared by RNA extraction and subsequent reverse transcription served as the template for sequencing. Data came from immunoSEQ multiplex PCR; TCRdb stores just in-frame clones and leaves some out. The sample contains roughly 20,000 clones, roughly 60% of which appear only once. Sequencing was done on a sample of CD4+ Tregs sorted from blood. The sequence was obtained from a human donor with alopecia areata. This chain links TRBV5-1 with TRBJ1-1; D is unresolved. The CDR3 spells CASSLVGWASGTEAFF. As DNA, the CDR3 is TGCGCCAGCAGCTTGGTGGGGTGGGCGTCGGGCACTGAAGCTTTCTTT.